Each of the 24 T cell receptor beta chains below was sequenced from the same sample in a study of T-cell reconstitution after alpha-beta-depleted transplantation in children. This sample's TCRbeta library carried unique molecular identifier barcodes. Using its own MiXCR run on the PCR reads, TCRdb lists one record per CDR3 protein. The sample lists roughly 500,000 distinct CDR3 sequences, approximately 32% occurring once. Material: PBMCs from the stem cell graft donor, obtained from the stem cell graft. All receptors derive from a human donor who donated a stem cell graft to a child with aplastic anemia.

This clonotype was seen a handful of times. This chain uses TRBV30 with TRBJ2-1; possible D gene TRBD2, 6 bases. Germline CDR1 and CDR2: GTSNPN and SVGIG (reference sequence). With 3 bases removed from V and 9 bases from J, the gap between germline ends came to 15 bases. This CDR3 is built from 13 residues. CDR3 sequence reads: CAWSLLSAGEQFF. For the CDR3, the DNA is TGTGCCTGGAGCCTACTCTCAGCGGGTGAGCAGTTCTTC.

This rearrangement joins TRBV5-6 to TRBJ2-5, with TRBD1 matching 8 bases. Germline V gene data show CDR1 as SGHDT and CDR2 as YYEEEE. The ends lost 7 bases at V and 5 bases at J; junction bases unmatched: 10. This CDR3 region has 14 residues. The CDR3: CASSPDREFETQYF. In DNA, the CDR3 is TGTGCCAGCTCACCGGACAGGGAGTTTGAGACCCAGTACTTC. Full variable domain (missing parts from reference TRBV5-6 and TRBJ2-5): DAGVTQSPTHLIKTRGQQVTLRCSPKSGHDTVSWYQQALGQGPQFIFQYYEEEERQRGNFPDRFSGHQFPNYSSELNVNALLLGDSALYLCASSPDREFETQYFGPGTRLLVL.

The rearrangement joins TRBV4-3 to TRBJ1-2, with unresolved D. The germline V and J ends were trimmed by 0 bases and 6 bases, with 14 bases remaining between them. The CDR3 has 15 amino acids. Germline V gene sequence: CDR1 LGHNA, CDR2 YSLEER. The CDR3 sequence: CASSQDGRLGDGYTF. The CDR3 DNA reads TGCGCCAGCAGCCAAGACGGACGGCTCGGGGATGGCTACACCTTC.

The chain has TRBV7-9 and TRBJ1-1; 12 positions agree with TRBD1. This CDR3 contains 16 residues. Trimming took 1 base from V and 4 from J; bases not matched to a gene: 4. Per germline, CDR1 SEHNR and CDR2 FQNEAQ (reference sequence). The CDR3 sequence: CASSLGDRGHRTEAFF. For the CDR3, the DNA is TGTGCCAGCAGCTTAGGGGACAGGGGGCATCGCACTGAAGCTTTCTTT. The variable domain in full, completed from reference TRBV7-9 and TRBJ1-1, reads DTGVSQNPRHKITKRGQNVTFRCDPISEHNRLYWYRQTLGQGPEFLTYFQNEAQLEKSRLLSDRFSAERPKGSFSTLEIQRTEQGDSAMYLCASSLGDRGHRTEAFFGQGTRLTVV.

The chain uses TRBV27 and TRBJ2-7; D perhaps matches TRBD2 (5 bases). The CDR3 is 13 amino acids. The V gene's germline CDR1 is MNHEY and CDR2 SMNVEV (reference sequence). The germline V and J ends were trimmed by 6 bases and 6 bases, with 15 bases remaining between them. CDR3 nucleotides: TGTGCCAGCAGCCGCCGGGAAAGGAGCGAGCAGTACGTC. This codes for CASSRRERSEQYV.

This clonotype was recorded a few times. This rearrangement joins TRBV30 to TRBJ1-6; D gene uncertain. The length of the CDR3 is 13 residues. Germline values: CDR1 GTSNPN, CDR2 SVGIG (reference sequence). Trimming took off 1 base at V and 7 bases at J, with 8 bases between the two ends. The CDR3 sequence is CAWSGTANSPLHF. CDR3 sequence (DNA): TGTGCCTGGAGTGGGACGGCCAATTCACCCCTCCACTTT.

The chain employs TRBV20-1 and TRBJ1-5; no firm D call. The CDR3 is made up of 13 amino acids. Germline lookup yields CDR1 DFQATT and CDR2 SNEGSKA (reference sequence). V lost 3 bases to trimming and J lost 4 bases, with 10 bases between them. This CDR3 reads CSASVSFNQPQHF. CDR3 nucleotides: TGCAGTGCTAGTGTTTCTTTTAATCAGCCCCAGCATTTT.

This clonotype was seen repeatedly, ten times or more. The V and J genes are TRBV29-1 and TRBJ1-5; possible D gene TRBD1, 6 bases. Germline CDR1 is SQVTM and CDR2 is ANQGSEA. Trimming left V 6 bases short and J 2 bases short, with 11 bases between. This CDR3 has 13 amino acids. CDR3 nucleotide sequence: TGCAGCGTCCAAGGGGGAGGCAATCAGCCCCAGCATTTT. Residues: CSVQGGGNQPQHF.

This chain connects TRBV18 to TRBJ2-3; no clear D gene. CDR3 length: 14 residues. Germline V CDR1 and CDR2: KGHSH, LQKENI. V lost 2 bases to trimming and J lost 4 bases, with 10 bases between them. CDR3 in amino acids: CASSPGRYPDTQYF. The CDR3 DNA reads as TGTGCCAGCTCACCAGGCAGGTACCCAGATACGCAGTATTTT.

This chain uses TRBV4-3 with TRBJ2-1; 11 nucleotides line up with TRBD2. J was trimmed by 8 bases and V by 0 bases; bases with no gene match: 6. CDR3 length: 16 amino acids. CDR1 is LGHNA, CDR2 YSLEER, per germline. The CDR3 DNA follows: TGCGCCAGCAGCCAAGATATACTAGCGGGAGTACATGAGCAGTTCTTC. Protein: CASSQDILAGVHEQFF.

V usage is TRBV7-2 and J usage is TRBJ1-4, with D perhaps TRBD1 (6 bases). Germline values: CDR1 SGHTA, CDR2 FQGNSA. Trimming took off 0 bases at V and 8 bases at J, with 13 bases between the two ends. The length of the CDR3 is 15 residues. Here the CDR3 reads CASSLAARGSEKLFF. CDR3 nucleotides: TGTGCCAGCAGCTTAGCGGCCAGGGGAAGCGAAAAACTGTTTTTT.

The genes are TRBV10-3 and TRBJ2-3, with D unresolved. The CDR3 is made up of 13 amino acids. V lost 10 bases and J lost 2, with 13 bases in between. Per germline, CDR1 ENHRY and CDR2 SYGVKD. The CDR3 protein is CATMLTDTDTQYF. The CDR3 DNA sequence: TGTGCCACCATGCTGACGGACACAGATACGCAGTATTTT.

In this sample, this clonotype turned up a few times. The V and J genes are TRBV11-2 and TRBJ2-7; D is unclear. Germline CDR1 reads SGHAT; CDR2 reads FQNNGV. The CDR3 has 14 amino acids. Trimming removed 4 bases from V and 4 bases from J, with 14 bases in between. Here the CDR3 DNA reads TGTGCCAGCAGCTCTTGGGATGATCATTACGAGCAGTACTTC. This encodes CASSSWDDHYEQYF. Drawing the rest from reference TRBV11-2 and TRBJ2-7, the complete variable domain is EAGVAQSPRYKIIEKRQSVAFWCNPISGHATLYWYQQILGQGPKLLIQFQNNGVVDDSQLPKDRFSAERLKGVDSTLKIQPAKLEDSAVYLCASSSWDDHYEQYFGPGTRLTVT.

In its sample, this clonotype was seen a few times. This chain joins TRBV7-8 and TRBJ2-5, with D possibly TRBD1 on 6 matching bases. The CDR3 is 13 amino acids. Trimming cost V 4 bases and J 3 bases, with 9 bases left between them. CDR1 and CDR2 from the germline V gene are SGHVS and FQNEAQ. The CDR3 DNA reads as TGTGCCAGCAGCTCCTGGACAGAAGAGACCCAGTACTTC. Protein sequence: CASSSWTEETQYF.

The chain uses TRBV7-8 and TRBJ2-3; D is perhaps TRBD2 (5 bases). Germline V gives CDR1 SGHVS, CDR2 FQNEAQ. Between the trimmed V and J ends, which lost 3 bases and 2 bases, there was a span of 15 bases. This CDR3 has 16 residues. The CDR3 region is CASSFDPSGVTDTQYF. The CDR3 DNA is TGTGCCAGCAGCTTTGACCCCAGCGGCGTCACAGATACGCAGTATTTT.

The CDR3 DNA reads TGTGCCACCCAAGCGCGTCGCGGGGCGGGAGGACCTAATGAGCAGTTCTTC. Protein sequence: CATQARRGAGGPNEQFF. The chain recombines TRBV15 with TRBJ2-1, with 8 bases fitting TRBD2. The trim removed 8 bases at V and 7 bases at J, leaving 19 bases unmatched. The germline V gene has CDR1 LNHNV and CDR2 YYDKDF (reference sequence). This CDR3 comprises 17 residues.

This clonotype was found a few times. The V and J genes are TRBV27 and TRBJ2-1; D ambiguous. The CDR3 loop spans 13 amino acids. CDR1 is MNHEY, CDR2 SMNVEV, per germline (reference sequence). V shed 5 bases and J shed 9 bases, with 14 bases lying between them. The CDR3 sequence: CASSKGPPGEQFF. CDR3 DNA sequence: TGTGCCAGCAGTAAGGGCCCCCCGGGTGAGCAGTTCTTC.

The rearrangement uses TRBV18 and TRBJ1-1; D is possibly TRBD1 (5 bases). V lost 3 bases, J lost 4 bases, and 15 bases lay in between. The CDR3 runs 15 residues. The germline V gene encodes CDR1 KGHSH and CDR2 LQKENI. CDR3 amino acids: CASSPLGTRTTEAFF. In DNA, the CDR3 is TGTGCCAGCTCACCGTTAGGGACTCGGACCACTGAAGCTTTCTTT.

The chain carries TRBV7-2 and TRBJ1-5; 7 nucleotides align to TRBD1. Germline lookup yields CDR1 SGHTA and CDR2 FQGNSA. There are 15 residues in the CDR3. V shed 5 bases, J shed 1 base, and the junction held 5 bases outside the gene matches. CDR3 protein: CASSKGTASNQPQHF. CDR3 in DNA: TGTGCCAGCAGCAAGGGGACAGCAAGCAATCAGCCCCAGCATTTT.

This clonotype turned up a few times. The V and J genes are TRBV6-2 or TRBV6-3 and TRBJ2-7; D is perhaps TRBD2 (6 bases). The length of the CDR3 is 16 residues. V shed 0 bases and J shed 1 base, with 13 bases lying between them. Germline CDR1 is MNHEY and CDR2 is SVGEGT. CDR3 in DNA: TGTGCCAGCAGTTACTCGAGGCGGGACGGGTCCTACGAGCAGTACGTC. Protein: CASSYSRRDGSYEQYV.

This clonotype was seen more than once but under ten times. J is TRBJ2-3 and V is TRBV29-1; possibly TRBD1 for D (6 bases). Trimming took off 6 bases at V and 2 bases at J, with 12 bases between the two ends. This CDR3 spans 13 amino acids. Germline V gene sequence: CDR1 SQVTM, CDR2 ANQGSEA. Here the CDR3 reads CSVPGTPTDTQYF. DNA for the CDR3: TGCAGCGTCCCAGGGACACCCACAGATACGCAGTATTTT.

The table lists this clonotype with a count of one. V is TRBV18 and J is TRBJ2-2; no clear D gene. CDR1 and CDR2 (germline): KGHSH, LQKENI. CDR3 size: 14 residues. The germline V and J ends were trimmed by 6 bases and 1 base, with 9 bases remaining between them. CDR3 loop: CASSNDWNTGELFF. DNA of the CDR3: TGTGCCAGCTCGAACGACTGGAACACCGGGGAGCTGTTTTTT.

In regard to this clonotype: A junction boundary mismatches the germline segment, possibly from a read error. The CDR3 is CASSLGGQSGELFF. CDR3 coding DNA: TGTGCCAGCAGCTTAGGGGGACAATCCGGGGAGCTGTTTTTT. This chain uses TRBV12-3 or TRBV12-4 with TRBJ2-2, with D maybe TRBD1 (6 bases). The CDR3 has 14 amino acids.

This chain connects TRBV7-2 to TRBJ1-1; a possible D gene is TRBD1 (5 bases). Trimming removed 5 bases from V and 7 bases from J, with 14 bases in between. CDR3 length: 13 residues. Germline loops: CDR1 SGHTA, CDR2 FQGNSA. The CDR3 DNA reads TGTGCCAGCAGCCAGCCCGGGACCTTTGAAGCTTTCTTT. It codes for CASSQPGTFEAFF.